This TCR beta chain is drawn from a study of cytomegalovirus exposure and HLA in healthy donors. Vbeta (60) and Jbeta (13) primers were used in the PCR. Using immunoSEQ multiplex PCR, the repertoire was profiled, and TCRdb retains in-frame clones only, with some absent. The sample holds about 150,000 clones, approximately 81% seen once. About this clone: The target antigen is unknown.

V was pared by 5 bases and J by 11 bases, with 13 bases of the junction left unmatched. The CDR3 has 15 residues. Germline V gene sequence: CDR1 MNHEY, CDR2 SVGAGI. The study sampled nominally healthy donors, though unrecorded immune exposures were likely. Study findings and constraints: Later analysis showed TCR association rates varying by HLA locus, highest for DRB1 and lowest for HLA-C. The study listed roughly 160 cytomegalovirus-associated TCR beta chains.

The clonotype comes from a boy between 2 and 10 years old in good health and CMV-seronegative. The chain employs TRBV6-5 and TRBJ2-5; 11 positions match TRBD2. Sequencing was done on a sample of PBMCs. CDR3 in amino acids: CASSPLRLAGREQYF. CDR3 sequence (DNA): TGTGCCAGCAGTCCCCTCCGACTAGCGGGACGGGAGCAGTACTTC.